The 32 T cell receptor beta chains reported below all come from one sample, sequenced in a study of post-analysis software for immune sequencing data. Study-level results: With TRBV5-6, TRBV5-1 and TRBV20-1 included, roughly five TRBV segments were more frequent in patients than in controls.

Every TCR beta cDNA library bore unique molecular identifiers. TCRdb used MiXCR to reprocess the PCR reads, holding one entry per CDR3 protein. This sample carries 650,000 to 850,000 distinct CDR3 sequences, 46% of them seen once, and the ten largest clones take 4.9%. These receptors are not linked to any known antigen. Sequencing was performed on blood. The receptors were sampled from a girl between 5 and 17 years old with multiple sclerosis.

In its sample, this clonotype was seen a few times. At one end the junction does not follow the germline gene, possibly because of a read error. The V gene is TRBV7-7, the J gene TRBJ2-1, with D perhaps matching TRBD2 (5 bases). Germline loops: CDR1 SSHAT, CDR2 FNYEAQ (reference sequence). The CDR3 is 15 residues long. This CDR3 reads CASSLGPGSGNEQFF. For the CDR3, the DNA is TGTGCTAGCAGCTTAGGGCCGGGATCAGGCAATGAGCAGTTCTTC.

The chain combines TRBV19 with TRBJ1-1, with D perhaps TRBD1 (5 bases). V was cut by 7 bases and J by 1 base, with 13 bases left in between. The CDR3 length is 14 residues. Per germline, CDR1 LNHDA and CDR2 SQIVND (reference sequence). This chain's CDR3 is CASKAKTANTEAFF. CDR3 DNA sequence: TGTGCCAGTAAGGCCAAGACAGCGAACACTGAAGCTTTCTTT.

This clonotype was seen a few times. The chain carries TRBV7-8 and TRBJ2-7, with 9 bases lining up with TRBD2. The CDR3 totals 17 residues. Germline CDR1 reads SGHVS; CDR2 reads FQNEAQ. With 2 bases clipped from V and 3 bases from J, the junction kept 11 bases outside the gene matches. This CDR3 reads CASSLLWNSGSIYEQYF. The DNA of the CDR3 is TGTGCCAGCAGCTTACTCTGGAATAGCGGGAGTATCTACGAGCAGTACTTC.

This clonotype has only a few counts. The chain has TRBV20-1 and TRBJ2-5, with D perhaps TRBD1 (6 bases). The DNA end is more similar to TRBJ2-7, so the J call may be wrong. Germline V gene data show CDR1 as DFQATT and CDR2 as SNEGSKA (reference sequence). The CDR3 covers 14 residues. CDR3 sequence: CSARERGTSYEQYF. The CDR3, as DNA: TGCAGTGCTAGAGAGAGGGGGACATCATACGAGCAGTACTTC.

Regarding this clonotype: One junction end does not reproduce the germline sequence, and a read error may be involved. The V gene is TRBV4-3, the J gene TRBJ2-5, with 8 bases identical to TRBD1. The end of the DNA is better explained by TRBJ2-7, so the J call may be wrong. The CDR3 length is 15 residues. In germline, CDR1 is LGHNA, CDR2 YSLEER. The CDR3 loop reads CTSSQGAGGGYEQYF. The CDR3 bases are TGCACCAGCAGCCAAGGGGCAGGGGGCGGGTACGAGCAGTACTTC.

This sequence joins TRBV6-2 or TRBV6-3 and TRBJ2-1, with 9 bases aligning to TRBD2. V lost 0 bases, J lost 5 bases, and 5 bases stayed unmatched. Germline CDR1 MNHEY, CDR2 SVGEGT. This CDR3 region has 16 residues. The chain's CDR3 is CASSYSLRLADNEQFF. The DNA of the CDR3 is TGTGCCAGCAGTTACTCGCTCAGACTAGCGGACAATGAGCAGTTCTTC.

The chain recombines TRBV20-1 with TRBJ2-5; TRBD1 matches at 9 bases. CDR1 and CDR2 (germline): DFQATT, SNEGSKA (reference sequence). Trimming cost V 5 bases and J 3 bases; bases outside gene matches: 13. The CDR3 contains 16 residues. CDR3 nucleotides: TGCAGTGCTGAGGACAGGGACAGGGTTGTAAAAGAGACCCAGTACTTC. Its protein product is CSAEDRDRVVKETQYF.

This clonotype was observed a handful of times. V and J are TRBV11-3 and TRBJ1-1; 7 bases are shared with TRBD1. The germline CDR1 and CDR2 sequences are SGHNT and YENEEA. J gave up 6 bases and V 3 bases, and 4 bases lay outside the gene matches. This CDR3 comprises 13 residues. The CDR3 DNA is TGTGCCAGCAGCTTGCCCGGGACAGCTGAAGCTTTCTTT. Translation gives CASSLPGTAEAFF.

On this clonotype: A read error may account for a junction end that differs from germline. The chain carries TRBV3-1 and TRBJ2-5; D may be TRBD2 (6 bases). Germline CDR1 LGHDT, CDR2 YNNKEL (reference sequence). The length of the CDR3 is 16 residues. CDR3 nucleotide sequence: TGTGCCGGCAGCCCCGGACCGACGGGGGTACAAGAGACCCAGTACTTC. Amino acids: CAGSPGPTGVQETQYF.

As concerns this clonotype: The junction shows a germline mismatch at one end, possibly a read error. The V and J genes are TRBV7-9 and TRBJ2-1, with TRBD2 as a possible D gene (6 bases). From germline, CDR1 is SEHNR and CDR2 FQNEAQ (reference sequence). This CDR3 has 12 residues. CDR3 region: CASSTDYHEQFF. CDR3 nucleotides: TGTGCCAGCAGCACGGACTACCATGAGCAGTTCTTC.

A word on this clonotype: A read error may account for a junction end that differs from germline. The chain couples TRBV10-2 to TRBJ1-1; D perhaps matches TRBD1 (6 bases). The CDR3 contains 14 residues. Germline V gene sequence: CDR1 WSHSY, CDR2 SAAADI. Here the CDR3 reads CASSEVVRDTETFF. CDR3 bases: TGCGCCAGCAGTGAGGTAGTGAGGGACACTGAAACTTTCTTT.

V and J are TRBV4-3 and TRBJ1-4; D is unresolved. The CDR3 runs to 15 residues. The germline gives CDR1 LGHNA, CDR2 YSLEER. With 2 bases removed from V and 3 bases from J, the gap between germline ends came to 10 bases. CDR3 loop: CASSQPGEPNEKLFF. The CDR3, as DNA: TGCGCCAGCAGCCAACCCGGCGAACCTAATGAAAAACTGTTTTTT.

This clonotype was counted between two and nine times. This rearrangement joins TRBV10-3 to TRBJ1-2; D is undetermined. CDR3 size: 13 residues. Germline CDR1 and CDR2: ENHRY and SYGVKD. Trimming removed 10 bases from V and 2 bases from J, with 14 bases in between. The CDR3 region is CATSLAENYGYTF. In DNA, the CDR3 is TGTGCCACTTCCCTGGCCGAGAACTATGGCTACACCTTC.

This sequence joins TRBV18 and TRBJ2-6; D uncertain. This CDR3 comprises 16 residues. Looked up from germline, CDR1 is KGHSH and CDR2 is LQKENI. Trimming stripped 0 bases from V and 2 bases from J, with 8 bases between. The CDR3 DNA reads as TGTGCCAGCTCACCACCGACCGGCGCTGGGGCCAACGTCCTGACTTTC. Translating it yields CASSPPTGAGANVLTF.

The J gene is TRBJ2-7, the V gene TRBV14; D remains ambiguous. The CDR3 is 11 residues long. The V gene lost 1 base and the J gene lost 4 bases, with 2 bases spanning the gap. Germline assignment: CDR1 SGHDN and CDR2 FVKESK. CDR3: CASSQVYEQYF. The DNA of the CDR3 is TGTGCCAGCAGCCAAGTGTACGAGCAGTACTTC.

The chain combines TRBV5-1 with TRBJ1-4, with 9 nucleotides matching TRBD1. Trimming cost V 4 bases and J 6 bases; bases outside gene matches: 7. The CDR3 has 15 amino acids. Germline CDR1 SGHRS, CDR2 YFSETQ. DNA for the CDR3: TGCGCCAGCAGCGTTGGGACAGGGCTGTATGAAAAACTGTTTTTT. Amino acids: CASSVGTGLYEKLFF.

This clonotype appeared a single time. The chain combines TRBV6-6 with TRBJ1-4; no firm D call. The germline CDR1 and CDR2 sequences are MNHNY and SVGAGI (reference sequence). The CDR3 is made up of 14 amino acids. Trimming took off 5 bases at V and 0 bases at J, with 7 bases between the two ends. In DNA, the CDR3 is TGTGCCAGCAGTGATTCCGCAACTAATGAAAAACTGTTTTTT. Protein sequence: CASSDSATNEKLFF.

This clonotype has a handful of counts. This chain connects TRBV12-3 or TRBV12-4 to TRBJ1-6; no firm D call. Trimming left V 2 bases short and J 0 bases short, with 5 bases between. CDR3 length: 15 amino acids. CDR3 in amino acids: CASSLWSSYNSPLHF. Here the CDR3 DNA reads TGTGCCAGCAGTTTATGGAGCTCCTATAATTCACCCCTCCACTTT.

The chain links TRBV11-1 to TRBJ2-7; D might be TRBD1 (6 bases). V lost 1 base and J 0 bases, leaving 7 bases between the germline ends. The CDR3 has 14 amino acids. The germline gives CDR1 SGHAT, CDR2 FQDESV (reference sequence). CDR3: CASSLEGDSYEQYF. The CDR3 region has the DNA TGTGCCAGCAGCTTAGAGGGGGACTCCTACGAGCAGTACTTC.

This clonotype turned up a few times. The chain combines TRBV20-1 with TRBJ2-7; D unresolved. The CDR3 runs 13 residues. Trimming removed 1 base from V and 0 bases from J, with 7 bases in between. Germline V CDR1 and CDR2: DFQATT, SNEGSKA (reference sequence). CDR3 region: CSARVLDSYEQYF. For the CDR3, the DNA is TGCAGTGCTAGAGTCCTAGACTCCTACGAGCAGTACTTC.

This chain joins TRBV4-2 and TRBJ1-5; D uncertain. Between the trimmed V and J ends, which lost 1 base and 0 bases, there was a span of 10 bases. The CDR3 has 16 residues. The germline CDR1 and CDR2 sequences are LGHNA and YNFKEQ. The CDR3 coding sequence is TGTGCCAGCAGCCAAGCAGTAGAGTATAGCAATCAGCCCCAGCATTTT. The encoded protein is CASSQAVEYSNQPQHF.

As concerns this clonotype: This may come from a read error, since a much larger clone is one base off. The V call is TRBV10-3, the J call TRBJ2-7; D unresolved. Germline values: CDR1 ENHRY, CDR2 SYGVKD. The CDR3 has 12 residues. The CDR3 DNA reads TGTGCCATCAGTGTTTCGGAGAACGAGCGGTACTTC. It translates to CAISVSENERYF.

The rearrangement joins TRBV12-3 or TRBV12-4 to TRBJ1-5; weak D call: TRBD1 (6 bases). With 6 bases removed from V and 6 bases from J, the gap between germline ends came to 15 bases. The CDR3 is 14 residues long. The CDR3: CASSQEQGTQPQHF. The CDR3, as DNA: TGTGCCAGCAGCCAGGAACAGGGAACTCAGCCCCAGCATTTT.

CDR3: CASSSSGLAGFTDTQYF. The CDR3 nucleotides are TGTGCCAGCAGCTCTTCTGGACTAGCGGGTTTCACAGATACGCAGTATTTT. The chain joins TRBV7-2 to TRBJ2-3; 11 bases align to TRBD2. The J segment lost 2 bases and the V segment lost 4 bases, leaving 8 bases of the junction unmatched. Germline CDR1 is SGHTA and CDR2 is FQGNSA. The CDR3 sequence is 17 residues long.

The J gene is TRBJ2-1, the V gene TRBV9; 7 bases are shared with TRBD1. The germline CDR1 and CDR2 sequences are SGDLS and YYNGEE. The V segment lost 0 bases and the J segment 4 bases; nucleotides outside the gene matches: 4. This CDR3 has 15 amino acids. DNA of the CDR3: TGTGCCAGCAGCGTAGCGGACAGGCGATACAATGAGCAGTTCTTC. It codes for CASSVADRRYNEQFF. Full variable domain (remainder filled in from reference TRBV9 and TRBJ2-1): DSGVTQTPKHLITATGQRVTLRCSPRSGDLSVYWYQQSLDQGLQFLIQYYNGEERAKGNILERFSAQQFPDLHSELNLSSLELGDSALYFCASSVADRRYNEQFFGPGTRLTVL.

This clonotype has just a few counts. The gene calls are TRBV6-1 and TRBJ1-5; D perhaps matches TRBD1 (6 bases). V lost 5 bases and J 3 bases, leaving 14 bases between the germline ends. CDR1 is MNHNS and CDR2 is SASEGT in the germline V gene. This CDR3 has 15 amino acids. The CDR3 protein is CASSKRGEINQPQHF. As DNA, the CDR3 is TGTGCCAGCAGTAAAAGGGGGGAGATCAATCAGCCCCAGCATTTT.

The chain links TRBV9 to TRBJ2-2, with 11 bases that match TRBD2. The CDR3 loop spans 16 amino acids. Trimming removed 0 bases from V and 7 bases from J; junction bases left unmatched: 5. Germline assignment: CDR1 SGDLS and CDR2 YYNGEE. The CDR3 loop is CASSVGLAGNNGELFF. The DNA for the CDR3 is TGTGCCAGCAGCGTAGGACTAGCGGGAAATAACGGGGAGCTGTTTTTT.

This clonotype was observed a handful of times. The chain has TRBV12-3 or TRBV12-4 and TRBJ2-7; D is uncertain. Trimming left V 6 bases short and J 6 bases short, with 9 bases between. The CDR3 contains 11 residues. CDR3 DNA: TGTGCCAGCAGCGAGCCGGGCGAGCAGTACTTC. Translated, it gives CASSEPGEQYF.

This clonotype has only a few counts. The chain links TRBV20-1 to TRBJ2-7; no reliable D call. The V end lost 0 bases, the J end lost 6 bases, and 9 bases lay between the germline ends. Germline V CDR1 and CDR2: DFQATT, SNEGSKA (reference sequence). The CDR3 runs 12 residues. CDR3 DNA sequence: TGCAGTGCTAGAGATCAGCGTAGCGAGCAGTACTTC. It codes for CSARDQRSEQYF.

The gene calls are TRBV7-9 and TRBJ2-3; either TRBD1 or TRBD2 may fit D (5 bases each). The CDR3 sequence is 14 residues long. CDR1 and CDR2 from the germline V gene are SEHNR and FQNEAQ (reference sequence). V dropped 5 bases and J dropped 2 bases, with 11 bases sitting between them. The CDR3 protein is CASSPPGATDTQYF. In nucleotides, the CDR3 is TGTGCCAGCAGCCCGCCCGGGGCCACAGATACGCAGTATTTT.

The V and J genes are TRBV6-6 and TRBJ2-1; TRBD1 agrees at 7 bases. The CDR3 has 12 amino acids. Germline V gives CDR1 MNHNY, CDR2 SVGAGI (reference sequence). With V trimmed by 8 bases and J by 10 bases, 8 bases remained unmatched. The CDR3: CASGYRGYEQFF. The CDR3 DNA reads as TGTGCCAGCGGCTACAGGGGTTACGAGCAGTTCTTC.

In this sample, this clonotype turned up a few times. This may stem from a read error, because a much larger clone lies one nucleotide away. The CDR3 nucleotides are TGTGCCAGCAGCCCACAGGTTCAGCGGGGGGATGAGCAGTTCTTC. This sequence encodes CASSPQVQRGDEQFF. This chain uses TRBV7-2 with TRBJ2-1; 9 nucleotides align to TRBD2. This CDR3 comprises 15 residues. Germline CDR1 and CDR2: SGHTA and FQGNSA. With V trimmed by 5 bases and J by 8 bases, 10 bases remained unmatched.